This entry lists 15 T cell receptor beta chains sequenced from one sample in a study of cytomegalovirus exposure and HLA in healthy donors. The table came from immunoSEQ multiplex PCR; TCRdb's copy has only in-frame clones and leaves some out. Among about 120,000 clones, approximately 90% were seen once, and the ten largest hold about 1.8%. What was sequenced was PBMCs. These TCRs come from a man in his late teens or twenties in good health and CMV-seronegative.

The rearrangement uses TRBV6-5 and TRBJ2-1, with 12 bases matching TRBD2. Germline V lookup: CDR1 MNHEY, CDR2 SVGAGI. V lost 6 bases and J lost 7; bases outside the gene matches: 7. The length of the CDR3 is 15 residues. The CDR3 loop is CASSKLAGGRNEQFF. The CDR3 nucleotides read TGTGCCAGCAGCAAACTAGCGGGAGGAAGGAATGAGCAGTTCTTC.

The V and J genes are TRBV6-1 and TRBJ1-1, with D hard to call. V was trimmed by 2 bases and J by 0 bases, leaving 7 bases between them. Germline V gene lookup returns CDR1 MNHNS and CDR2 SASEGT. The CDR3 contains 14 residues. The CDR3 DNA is TGTGCCAGCAGTGAATACCAGTTGAACACTGAAGCTTTCTTT. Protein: CASSEYQLNTEAFF.

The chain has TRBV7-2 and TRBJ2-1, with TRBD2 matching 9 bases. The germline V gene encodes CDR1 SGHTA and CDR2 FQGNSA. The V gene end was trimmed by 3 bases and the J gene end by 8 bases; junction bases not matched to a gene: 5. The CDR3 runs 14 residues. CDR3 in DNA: TGTGCCAGCAGCTTCGCTAGCGGGGTCGATGAGCAGTTCTTC. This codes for CASSFASGVDEQFF.

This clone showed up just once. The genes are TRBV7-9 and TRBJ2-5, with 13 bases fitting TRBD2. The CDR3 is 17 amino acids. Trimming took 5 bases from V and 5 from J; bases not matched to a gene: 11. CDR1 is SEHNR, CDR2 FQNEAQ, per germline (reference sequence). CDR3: CASSPKTSGGLEETQYF. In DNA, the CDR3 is TGTGCCAGCAGCCCCAAGACTAGCGGGGGGCTCGAGGAGACCCAGTACTTC.

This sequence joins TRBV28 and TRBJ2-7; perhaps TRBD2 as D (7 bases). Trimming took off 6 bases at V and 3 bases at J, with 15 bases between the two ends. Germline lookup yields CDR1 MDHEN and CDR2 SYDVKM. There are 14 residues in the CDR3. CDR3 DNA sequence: TGTGCCAGCAGCCGCGGGGGCGGCATCTACGAGCAGTACTTC. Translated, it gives CASSRGGGIYEQYF.

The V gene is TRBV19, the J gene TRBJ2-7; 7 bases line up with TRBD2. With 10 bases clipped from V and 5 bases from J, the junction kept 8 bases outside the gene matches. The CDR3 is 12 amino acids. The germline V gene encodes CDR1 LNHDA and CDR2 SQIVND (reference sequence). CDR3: CATKRGGDEQYF. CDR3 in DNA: TGTGCCACAAAAAGGGGAGGGGACGAGCAGTACTTC.

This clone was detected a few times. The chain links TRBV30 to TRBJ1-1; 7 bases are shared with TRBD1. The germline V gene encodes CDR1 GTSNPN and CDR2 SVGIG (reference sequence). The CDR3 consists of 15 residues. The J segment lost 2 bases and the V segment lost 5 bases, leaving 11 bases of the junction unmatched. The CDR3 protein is CAWSRRGTENTEAFF. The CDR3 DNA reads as TGTGCCTGGTCTAGACGAGGGACAGAAAACACTGAAGCTTTCTTT.

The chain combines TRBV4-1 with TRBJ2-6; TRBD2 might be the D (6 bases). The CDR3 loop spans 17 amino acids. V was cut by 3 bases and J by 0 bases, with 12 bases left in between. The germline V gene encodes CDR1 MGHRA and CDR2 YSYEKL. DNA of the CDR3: TGCGCCAGCAGCCAGGGACTGGGACTCTCTGGGGCCAACGTCCTGACTTTC. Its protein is CASSQGLGLSGANVLTF.

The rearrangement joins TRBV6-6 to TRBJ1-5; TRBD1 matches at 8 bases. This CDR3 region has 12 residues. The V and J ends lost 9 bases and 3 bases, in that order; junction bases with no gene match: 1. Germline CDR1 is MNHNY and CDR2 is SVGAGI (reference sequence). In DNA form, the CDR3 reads TGTGCCAGGGACAGGGCCAATCAGCCCCAGCATTTT. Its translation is CARDRANQPQHF.

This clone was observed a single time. The CDR3 nucleotides are TGTGCCAGCAGCTTAGGTCCTGGAGGACAGGGAGGGTATGGCTACACCTTC. Translating it yields CASSLGPGGQGGYGYTF. V and J are TRBV11-3 and TRBJ1-2; 8 nucleotides line up with TRBD1. Germline-derived CDR1 and CDR2 are SGHNT and YENEEA. This CDR3 region has 17 residues. V gave up 1 base and J gave up 5 bases; unmatched junction bases: 12.

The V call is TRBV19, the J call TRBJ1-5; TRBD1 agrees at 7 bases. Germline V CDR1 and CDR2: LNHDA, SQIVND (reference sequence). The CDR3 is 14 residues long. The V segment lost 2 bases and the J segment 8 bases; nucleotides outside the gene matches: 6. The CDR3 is CASSISEGAKPQHF. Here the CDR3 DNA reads TGTGCCAGTAGTATATCAGAGGGGGCGAAGCCCCAGCATTTT.

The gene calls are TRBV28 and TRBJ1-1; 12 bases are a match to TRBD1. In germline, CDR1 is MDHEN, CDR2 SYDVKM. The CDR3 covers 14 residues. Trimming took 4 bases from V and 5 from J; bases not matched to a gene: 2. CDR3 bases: TGTGCCAGCAGTTGGGGACAGGGGGCTACTGAAGCTTTCTTT. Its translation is CASSWGQGATEAFF.

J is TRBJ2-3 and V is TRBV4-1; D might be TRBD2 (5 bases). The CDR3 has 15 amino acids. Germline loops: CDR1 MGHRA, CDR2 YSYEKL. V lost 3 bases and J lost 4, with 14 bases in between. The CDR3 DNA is TGCGCCAGCAGCCAGACCGGGGTACCAGCAGATACGCAGTATTTT. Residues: CASSQTGVPADTQYF.

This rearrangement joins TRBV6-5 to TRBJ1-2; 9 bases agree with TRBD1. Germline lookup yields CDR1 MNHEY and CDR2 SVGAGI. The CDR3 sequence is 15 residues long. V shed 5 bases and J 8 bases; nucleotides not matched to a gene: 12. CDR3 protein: CASSRATGGVEGYTF. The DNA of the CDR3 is TGTGCCAGCAGTCGGGCCACAGGGGGCGTAGAAGGCTACACCTTC.

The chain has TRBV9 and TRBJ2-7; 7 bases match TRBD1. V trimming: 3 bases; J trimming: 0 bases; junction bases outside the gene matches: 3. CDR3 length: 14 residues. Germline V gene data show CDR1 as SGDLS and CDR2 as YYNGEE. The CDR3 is CASSGWDSSYEQYF. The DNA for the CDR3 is TGTGCCAGCAGCGGTTGGGACAGCTCCTACGAGCAGTACTTC.